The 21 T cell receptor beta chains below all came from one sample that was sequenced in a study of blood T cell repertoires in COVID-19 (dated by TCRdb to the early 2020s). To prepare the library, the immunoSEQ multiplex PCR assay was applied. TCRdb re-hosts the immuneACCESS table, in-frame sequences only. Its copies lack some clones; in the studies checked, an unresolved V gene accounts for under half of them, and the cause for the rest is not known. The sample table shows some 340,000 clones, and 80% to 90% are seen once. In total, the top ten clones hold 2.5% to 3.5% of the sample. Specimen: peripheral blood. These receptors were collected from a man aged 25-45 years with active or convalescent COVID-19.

This chain's CDR3 is CASNTGLALAGELFF. CDR3 DNA sequence: TGTGCCAGCAATACAGGACTAGCGCTCGCCGGGGAGCTGTTTTTT. The J gene is TRBJ2-2, the V gene TRBV9, with 9 positions matching TRBD2. V lost 6 bases to trimming and J lost 6 bases; unmatched junction nucleotides: 9. Germline assignment: CDR1 SGDLS and CDR2 YYNGEE. This CDR3 comprises 15 residues. The full variable domain, its missing parts supplied by reference TRBV9 and TRBJ2-2, is DSGVTQTPKHLITATGQRVTLRCSPRSGDLSVYWYQQSLDQGLQFLIQYYNGEERAKGNILERFSAQQFPDLHSELNLSSLELGDSALYFCASNTGLALAGELFFGEGSRLTVL.

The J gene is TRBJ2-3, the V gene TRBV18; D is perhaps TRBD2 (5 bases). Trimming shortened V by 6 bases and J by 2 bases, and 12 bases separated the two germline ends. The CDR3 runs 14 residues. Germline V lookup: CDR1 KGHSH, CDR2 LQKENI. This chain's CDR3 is CASSSGLATDTQYF. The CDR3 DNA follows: TGTGCCAGCTCCTCCGGGCTAGCCACAGATACGCAGTATTTT.

CDR3 sequence (DNA): TGTGCCAGCAGCTTAGTGAGCGGACAGGGGGCGCGGTACTATAATTCACCCCTCCACTTT. Translation: CASSLVSGQGARYYNSPLHF. The gene calls are TRBV7-6 and TRBJ1-6, with TRBD1 identical over 11 bases. V lost 1 base, J lost 3 bases, and 11 bases stayed unmatched. Germline-derived CDR1 and CDR2 are SGHVS and FNYEAQ. The CDR3 is 20 amino acids.

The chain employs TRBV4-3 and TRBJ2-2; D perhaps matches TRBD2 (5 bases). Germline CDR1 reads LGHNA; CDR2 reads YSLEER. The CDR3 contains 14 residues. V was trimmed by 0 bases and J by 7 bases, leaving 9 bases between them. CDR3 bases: TGCGCCAGCAGCCAAGATCCCGGGGACGGGGAGCTGTTTTTT. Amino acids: CASSQDPGDGELFF.

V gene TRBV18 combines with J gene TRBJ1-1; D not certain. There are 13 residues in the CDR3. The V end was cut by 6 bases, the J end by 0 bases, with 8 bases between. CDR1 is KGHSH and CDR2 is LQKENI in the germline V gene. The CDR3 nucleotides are TGTGCCAGCTCGACAACAGTGAACACTGAAGCTTTCTTT. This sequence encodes CASSTTVNTEAFF.

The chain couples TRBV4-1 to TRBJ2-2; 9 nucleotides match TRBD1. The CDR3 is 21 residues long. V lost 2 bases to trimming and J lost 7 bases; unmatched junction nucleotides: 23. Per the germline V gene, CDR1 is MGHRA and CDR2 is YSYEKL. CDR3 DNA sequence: TGCGCCAGCAGCCAACCTACCCCTCCGGGACAGGGTAGACTCCCTGTCGGGGAGCTGTTTTTT. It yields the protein CASSQPTPPGQGRLPVGELFF.

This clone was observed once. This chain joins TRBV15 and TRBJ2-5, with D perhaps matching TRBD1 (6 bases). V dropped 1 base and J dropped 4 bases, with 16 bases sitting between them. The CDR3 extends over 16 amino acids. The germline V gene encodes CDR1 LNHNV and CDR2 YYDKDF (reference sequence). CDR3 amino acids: CATSRGQGLGPETQYF. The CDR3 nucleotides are TGTGCCACCAGCAGAGGGCAGGGGTTGGGTCCAGAGACCCAGTACTTC.

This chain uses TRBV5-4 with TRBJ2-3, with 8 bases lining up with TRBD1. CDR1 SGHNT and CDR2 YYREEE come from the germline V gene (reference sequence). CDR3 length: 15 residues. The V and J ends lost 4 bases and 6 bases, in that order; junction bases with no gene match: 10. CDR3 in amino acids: CASSAPPGGLDTQYF. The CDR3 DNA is TGTGCCAGCAGCGCCCCGCCAGGGGGCCTGGATACGCAGTATTTT.

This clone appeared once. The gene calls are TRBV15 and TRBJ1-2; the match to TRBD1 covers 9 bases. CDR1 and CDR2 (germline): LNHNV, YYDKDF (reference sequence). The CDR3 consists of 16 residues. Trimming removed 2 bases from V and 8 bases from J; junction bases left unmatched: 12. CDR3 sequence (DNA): TGTGCCACCAGCAGACCCCAGGGACAGGGATTATCGGGCTACACCTTC. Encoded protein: CATSRPQGQGLSGYTF.

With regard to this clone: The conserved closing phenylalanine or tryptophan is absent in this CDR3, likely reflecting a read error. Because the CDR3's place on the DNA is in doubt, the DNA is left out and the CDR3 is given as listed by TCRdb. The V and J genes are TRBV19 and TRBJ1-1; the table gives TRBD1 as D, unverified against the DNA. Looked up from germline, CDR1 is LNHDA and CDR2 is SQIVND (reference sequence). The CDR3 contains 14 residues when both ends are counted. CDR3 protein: CASSRAPGQGISGV.

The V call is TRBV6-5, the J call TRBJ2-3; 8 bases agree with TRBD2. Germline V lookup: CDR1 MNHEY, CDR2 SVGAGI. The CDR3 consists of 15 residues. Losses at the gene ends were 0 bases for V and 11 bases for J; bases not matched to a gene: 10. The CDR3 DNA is TGTGCCAGCAGTTACTCTCGACTAGCGAGAGATGAGCAGTATTTT. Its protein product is CASSYSRLARDEQYF.

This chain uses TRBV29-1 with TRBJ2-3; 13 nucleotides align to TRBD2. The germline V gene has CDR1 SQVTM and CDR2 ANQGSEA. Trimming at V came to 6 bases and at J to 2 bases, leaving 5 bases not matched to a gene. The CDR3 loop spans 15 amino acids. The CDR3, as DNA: TGCAGCGTGGGACTAGCGGGGACTAACACAGATACGCAGTATTTT. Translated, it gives CSVGLAGTNTDTQYF.

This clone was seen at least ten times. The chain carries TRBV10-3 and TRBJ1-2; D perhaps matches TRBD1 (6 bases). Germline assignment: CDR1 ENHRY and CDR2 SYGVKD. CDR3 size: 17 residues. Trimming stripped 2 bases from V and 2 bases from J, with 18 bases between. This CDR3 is CAISEDGAGVPNYGYTF. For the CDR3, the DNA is TGTGCCATCAGTGAGGATGGGGCAGGGGTACCAAACTATGGCTACACCTTC.

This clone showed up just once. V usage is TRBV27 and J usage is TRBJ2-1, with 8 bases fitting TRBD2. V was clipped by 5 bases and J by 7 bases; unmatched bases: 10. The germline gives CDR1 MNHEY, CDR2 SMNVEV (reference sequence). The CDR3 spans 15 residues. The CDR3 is CASSTSLAALNEQFF. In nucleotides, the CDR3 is TGTGCCAGCAGTACTTCACTAGCGGCCCTTAATGAGCAGTTCTTC.

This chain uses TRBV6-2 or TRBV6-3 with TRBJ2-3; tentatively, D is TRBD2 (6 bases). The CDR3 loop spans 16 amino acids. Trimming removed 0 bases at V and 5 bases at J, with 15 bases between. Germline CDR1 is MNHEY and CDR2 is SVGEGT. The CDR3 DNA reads TGTGCCAGCAGTTACTCTCCGGGACTCCGGGGAGATACGCAGTATTTT. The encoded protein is CASSYSPGLRGDTQYF.

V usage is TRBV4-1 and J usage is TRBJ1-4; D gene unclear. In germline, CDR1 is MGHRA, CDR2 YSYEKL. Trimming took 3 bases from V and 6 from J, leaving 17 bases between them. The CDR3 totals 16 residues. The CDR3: CASSHLGGREDEKLFF. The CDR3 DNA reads TGCGCCAGCAGCCACCTAGGTGGGAGGGAGGATGAAAAACTGTTTTTT.

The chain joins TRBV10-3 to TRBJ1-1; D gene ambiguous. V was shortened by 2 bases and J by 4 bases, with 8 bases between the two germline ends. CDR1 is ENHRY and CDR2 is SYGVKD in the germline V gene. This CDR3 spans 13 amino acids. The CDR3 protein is CAISEGQITEAFF. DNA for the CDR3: TGTGCCATCAGTGAGGGGCAAATCACTGAAGCTTTCTTT.

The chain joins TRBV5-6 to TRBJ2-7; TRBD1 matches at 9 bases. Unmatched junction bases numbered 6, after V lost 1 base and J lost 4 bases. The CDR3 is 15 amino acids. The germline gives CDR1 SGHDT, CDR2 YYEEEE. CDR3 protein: CASSLYGTGKYEQYF. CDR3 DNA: TGTGCCAGCAGCTTGTATGGGACAGGGAAATACGAGCAGTACTTC. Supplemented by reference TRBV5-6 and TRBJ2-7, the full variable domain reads DAGVTQSPTHLIKTRGQQVTLRCSPKSGHDTVSWYQQALGQGPQFIFQYYEEEERQRGNFPDRFSGHQFPNYSSELNVNALLLGDSALYLCASSLYGTGKYEQYFGPGTRLTVT.

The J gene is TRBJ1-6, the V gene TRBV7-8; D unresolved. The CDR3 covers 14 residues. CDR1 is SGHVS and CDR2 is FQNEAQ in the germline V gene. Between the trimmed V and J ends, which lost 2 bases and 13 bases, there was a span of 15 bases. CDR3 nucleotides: TGTGCCAGCAGCTTACCCTCGGACGGGGATCCCCTCCACTTT. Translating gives CASSLPSDGDPLHF. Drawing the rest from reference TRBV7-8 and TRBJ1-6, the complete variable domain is GAGVSQSPRYKVAKRGQDVALRCDPISGHVSLFWYQQALGQGPEFLTYFQNEAQLDKSGLPSDRFFAERPEGSVSTLKIQRTQQEDSAVYLCASSLPSDGDPLHFGNGTRLTVT.

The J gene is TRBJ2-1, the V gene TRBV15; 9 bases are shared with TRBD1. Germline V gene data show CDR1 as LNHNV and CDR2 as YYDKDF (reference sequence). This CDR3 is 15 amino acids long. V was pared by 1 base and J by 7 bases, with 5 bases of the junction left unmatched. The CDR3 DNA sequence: TGTGCCACCAGCAGAGTTCTAGGACAGGGGAATGAGCAGTTCTTC. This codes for CATSRVLGQGNEQFF.

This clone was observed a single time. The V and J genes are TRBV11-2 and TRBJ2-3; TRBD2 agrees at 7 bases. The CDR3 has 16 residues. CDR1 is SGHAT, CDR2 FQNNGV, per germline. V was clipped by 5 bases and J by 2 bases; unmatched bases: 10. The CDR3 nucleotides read TGTGCCAGCAGCGCATTATTCCGGGACTACACAGATACGCAGTATTTT. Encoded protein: CASSALFRDYTDTQYF.